This TCR beta chain was profiled in a study of blood T cell repertoires in COVID-19. V lost 8 bases to trimming and J lost 1 base, with 14 bases between them. Germline V gives CDR1 WSHSY, CDR2 SAAADI. CDR3 length: 14 amino acids. Produced via immunoSEQ multiplex PCR; TCRdb's table is partial and in-frame only. The sample holds about 250,000 clones; roughly 88% are singletons and the top ten take under 8%. This sequence was found in a young woman with COVID-19, enrolled during active disease. Input material: peripheral blood. The gene calls are TRBV10-2 and TRBJ1-2, with no clear D. The CDR3 is CASLRGRDNYGYTF. DNA of the CDR3: TGCGCCAGCTTGCGTGGGCGCGATAACTATGGCTACACCTTC.